The table lists the clone carrying this T cell receptor beta chain with a count of one. At one end, the junction sequence differs from germline, possibly due to a read error. Constant-region priming of approximately 0.55 ug total RNA yielded TCR beta cDNA. Generation of the TCR beta libraries relied on three nested multiplex PCR rounds using slightly modified ARM-PCR. A C-beta reverse primer and TRBV1-TRBV30 forward primers served in each of the first two PCR rounds, at 10 cycles apiece. One entry per CDR3 protein results from TCRdb running MiXCR on the multiplex PCR reads. Among roughly 120,000 distinct CDR3 sequences, around two thirds were seen once, and the ten largest hold around 9.3%. This specimen comes from a study of tumor-infiltrating lymphocytes in primary liver carcinoma. Both RNA and DNA were isolated together from about 21-30 mg of bulk tissue that had not been sorted. Patients diagnosed with primary liver carcinoma received treatment through surgical resection. Five separate regions per tumor were sampled.

This CDR3 is 15 amino acids long. Germline V lookup: CDR1 SGHAT, CDR2 FQNNGV. The receptor was isolated from a woman aged 55-70 years with primary liver carcinoma and hepatitis B virus infection. Sequencing was done on a sample of liver tumor tissue from sampling region 1. Specified subset: tumor region T1, superior pole. The chain recombines TRBV11-2 with TRBJ2-5; possible D gene TRBD1, 7 bases. CDR3 protein: CASNRTRQGGETQNF. CDR3 coding DNA: TGTGCCAGCAACCGAACCCGGCAGGGGGGAGAGACCCAGAACTTC.